This TCR beta chain was obtained from a study of vaccination and CD4 T cells after COVID-19. Regarding this clonotype: No antigen is known for it.

Documented treatment: roughly nine-day PBMC culture with coronavirus spike peptide pools or control peptides (ViraFEST assay). ViraFEST grew antigen-specific T cells using peptide pools, then sequenced TCRs. IL-2 at about 11 IU/ml and peptide pools at around 10 ug/ml were added to PBMCs cultured at two million per well. Cells were cultured for under twelve days, and then CD4+ T cells were isolated by negative selection. Cultured CD4+ T cell DNA underwent sequencing with the Oncomine TCR Beta short-read assay. TCRdb called the PCR reads again in MiXCR, with one record for every CDR3 protein. The sample holds about 25,000 distinct CDR3 sequences, 43% seen once. The CDR3 sequence is 15 residues long. V lost 5 bases to trimming and J lost 6 bases; unmatched junction nucleotides: 10. Germline assignment: CDR1 DFQATT and CDR2 SNEGSKA (reference sequence).

This rearrangement joins TRBV20-1 to TRBJ1-6; 7 nucleotides match TRBD1. Sequencing was performed on CD4+ T cells from blood, cultured in vitro. The receptor was isolated from a human donor who had recovered from COVID-19. CDR3 DNA: TGCAGTGCTTACCGGAGACAGGGTCTTAATTCACCCCTCCACTTT. Amino acids: CSAYRRQGLNSPLHF.